This T cell receptor beta chain was sequenced for a study of identical twins. In regard to this clonotype: Its target is unknown.

Germline CDR1 is SGHRS and CDR2 is YFSETQ. Trimming took 0 bases from V and 5 from J, leaving 16 bases between them. The CDR3 extends over 16 amino acids. Notes on the study in general: Monozygotic twin pairs showed more out-of-frame TCR alpha sharing than models estimated.

TCRdb reprocessed the 5' RACE reads via MiXCR and lists one record per CDR3 protein. The sample holds roughly 720,000 distinct CDR3 sequences, approximately 18% seen once. The same specimen was also included in a second study, on T cells expressing NK-cell markers. This second study says: In about six donors, dominant NKG2C+ clonotypes were roughly 1.0-7.0% of CD8+ T cells.

This clonotype was sampled from a woman younger than 30 in good health. This chain links TRBV5-1 with TRBJ2-3, with D perhaps TRBD2 (6 bases). Sample: PBMCs. This CDR3 reads CASSLAIIAEGDTQYF. CDR3 bases: TGCGCCAGCAGCTTGGCCATTATAGCGGAAGGAGATACGCAGTATTTT.